Given below is one T cell receptor beta chain in context. The data were obtained in a study of blood T cell repertoires in COVID-19. Only in-frame clones appear in the TCRdb table, and some are missing; sequencing was by immunoSEQ multiplex PCR. The sample comprises 150,000 to 200,000 clones, roughly 94% of which are singletons, and 0.6% to 0.8% rests with the top ten. This receptor was obtained from a young man with COVID-19, enrolled during active disease. Material: peripheral blood.

The CDR3 DNA is TGTGCCAGCAGTGCCGGACTAGCGGGGGGGGACACAGATACGCAGTATTTT. Translating it yields CASSAGLAGGDTDTQYF. This chain connects TRBV2 to TRBJ2-3; 15 positions match TRBD2. The CDR3 is 17 residues long. V shed 4 bases, J shed 2 bases, and the junction held 4 bases outside the gene matches. CDR1 is SNHLY and CDR2 is FYNNEI in the germline V gene. Complete variable domain (other parts from reference TRBV2 and TRBJ2-3): EPEVTQTPSHQVTQMGQEVILRCVPISNHLYFYWYRQILGQKVEFLVSFYNNEISEKSEIFDDQFSVERPDGSNFTLKIRSTKLEDSAMYFCASSAGLAGGDTDTQYFGPGTRLTVL.